This T cell receptor beta chain was observed in a study of follicular helper T cells after annual influenza vaccination. CDR3 size: 14 residues. CDR1 and CDR2 (germline): SNHLY, FYNNEI. V dropped 11 bases and J dropped 4 bases, with 20 bases sitting between them. TCRB sequencing was done at Survey resolution level. Sequencing was performed with immunoSEQ multiplex PCR; in TCRdb, only in-frame clones are kept and a portion is missing. The repertoire holds 25,000 to 35,000 clones, with approximately 78% as singletons. Time point meaning: 2014-2015 season, pre-vaccination. Before and after seasonal inactivated influenza vaccination, adults gave blood for sorting CD4 subsets for sequencing.

The source of this sequence is an adult who received the influenza vaccine. This specimen consisted of CXCR5+ CD38- circulating T follicular helper cells from blood, obtained on the day of influenza vaccination. Noted subset: circulating Tfh, non-naive CD4+CXCR5+PD-1+ (ICOS+CD38+ or ICOS-CD38-). The rearrangement joins TRBV2 to TRBJ1-1; D ambiguous. The CDR3 DNA reads as TGTGCCTCACAAAGGGAGGCCACAGCCACTGAAGCTTTCTTT. It yields the protein CASQREATATEAFF.